These 18 T cell receptor beta chains were all obtained from the same sample, sequenced in a study of cytomegalovirus exposure and HLA in healthy donors. Use of 60 Vbeta and 13 Jbeta primers characterized the PCR. Libraries were prepared by immunoSEQ multiplex PCR; TCRdb keeps only in-frame clonotypes and omits some of them. The table lists 150,000 to 200,000 clones, 70% to 90% of them singletons, with around 2.1% in the top ten. The specimen sequenced was PBMCs. These TCRs come from a young woman in good health and CMV-seropositive.

This chain links TRBV5-1 with TRBJ2-5; 10 bases map to TRBD1. The CDR3 has 14 amino acids. V trimming: 4 bases; J trimming: 4 bases; junction bases outside the gene matches: 4. Germline V CDR1 and CDR2: SGHRS, YFSETQ. CDR3 DNA: TGCGCCAGCAGCAGGACAGGGGGGGGAGAGACCCAGTACTTC. It translates to CASSRTGGGETQYF.

The CDR3 reads CASSTQETQYF. The CDR3 DNA sequence: TGTGCCAGCAGCACTCAAGAGACCCAGTACTTC. The V and J genes are TRBV11-3 and TRBJ2-5; no clear D gene. CDR3 length: 11 amino acids. V gave up 5 bases and J gave up 2 bases, with 3 bases separating them. The V gene's germline CDR1 is SGHNT and CDR2 YENEEA. Filled out from reference TRBV11-3 and TRBJ2-5, the complete variable domain reads EAGVVQSPRYKIIEKKQPVAFWCNPISGHNTLYWYLQNLGQGPELLIRYENEEAVDDSQLPKDRFSAERLKGVDSTLKIQPAELGDSAVYLCASSTQETQYFGPGTRLLVL.

The chain combines TRBV6-1 with TRBJ1-6; D not resolved. Trimming left V 7 bases short and J 15 bases short, with 19 bases between. The CDR3 covers 13 residues. Germline assignment: CDR1 MNHNS and CDR2 SASEGT. The CDR3 here is CASMEEPSEHLHF. The CDR3 DNA sequence: TGTGCCAGCATGGAGGAGCCCTCCGAACACCTCCACTTT.

The V call is TRBV28, the J call TRBJ1-2; TRBD1 is a possible D gene (6 bases). The CDR3 runs 17 residues. Trimming cost V 4 bases and J 1 base, with 19 bases left between them. The V gene's germline CDR1 is MDHEN and CDR2 SYDVKM. The CDR3 nucleotides read TGTGCCAGCAGTTCCCCAGGGGCAATGACAGTTAACTATGGCTACACCTTC. This encodes CASSSPGAMTVNYGYTF.

The rearrangement joins TRBV6-5 to TRBJ2-4, with D unresolved. The CDR3 covers 14 residues. The germline V gene has CDR1 MNHEY and CDR2 SVGAGI. V was pared by 0 bases and J by 5 bases, with 8 bases between. The CDR3 DNA reads as TGTGCCAGCAGTTACTCCCCAGGCGAAAACATTCAGTACTTC. This codes for CASSYSPGENIQYF.

The chain combines TRBV5-1 with TRBJ2-1, with D possibly being TRBD2 (7 bases). This CDR3 has 15 residues. Germline values: CDR1 SGHRS, CDR2 YFSETQ. The V gene lost 1 base and the J gene lost 4 bases, with 12 bases spanning the gap. CDR3: CASSLLADSYNEQFF. The CDR3 DNA is TGCGCCAGCAGCTTGCTAGCGGACAGTTACAATGAGCAGTTCTTC.

This chain joins TRBV4-1 and TRBJ1-3; no definite D call. Trimming shortened V by 0 bases and J by 0 bases, and 6 bases separated the two germline ends. The germline V gene encodes CDR1 MGHRA and CDR2 YSYEKL. The CDR3 covers 15 residues. The CDR3 protein is CASSQDPGSGNTIYF. CDR3 nucleotides: TGCGCCAGCAGCCAAGATCCGGGCTCTGGAAACACCATATATTTT.

The chain is built from TRBV18 and TRBJ1-2; tentative D call: TRBD1 (6 bases). CDR1 is KGHSH, CDR2 LQKENI, per germline. This CDR3 region has 15 residues. Between the trimmed V and J ends, which lost 3 bases and 2 bases, there was a span of 13 bases. CDR3 nucleotides: TGTGCCAGCTCACCCCAGAAGGGGGGGAACTATGGCTACACCTTC. Translated: CASSPQKGGNYGYTF.

This clone was counted only a few times. The chain combines TRBV4-2 with TRBJ2-1; 8 bases fit TRBD1. CDR1 is LGHNA, CDR2 YNFKEQ, per germline. V lost 3 bases, J lost 5 bases, and 9 bases stayed unmatched. This CDR3 region has 16 residues. The CDR3: CASSHVMTGANNEQFF. In nucleotides, the CDR3 is TGTGCCAGCAGCCATGTGATGACAGGGGCTAACAATGAGCAGTTCTTC.

J is TRBJ2-7 and V is TRBV5-6, with D uncertain. From germline, CDR1 is SGHDT and CDR2 YYEEEE. The CDR3 runs to 12 residues. V dropped 4 bases and J dropped 6 bases, with 11 bases sitting between them. The CDR3 bases are TGTGCCAGCAGCATGGGCGCCTTCGAGCAGTACTTC. It codes for CASSMGAFEQYF.

The chain has TRBV7-3 and TRBJ2-2; possibly TRBD2 for D (5 bases). Between the trimmed V and J ends, which lost 0 bases and 1 base, there was a span of 9 bases. The CDR3 spans 16 residues. Germline V gene sequence: CDR1 SGHTA, CDR2 FQGTGA. CDR3 region: CASSLTGGWNTGELFF. CDR3 bases: TGTGCCAGCAGCTTAACGGGCGGGTGGAACACCGGGGAGCTGTTTTTT.

The CDR3 region is CASSFKYEQYF. CDR3 DNA: TGTGCCAGCAGCTTCAAATACGAGCAGTACTTC. V is TRBV5-4 and J is TRBJ2-7; D gene unclear. Trimming removed 2 bases from V and 4 bases from J, with 4 bases in between. The length of the CDR3 is 11 residues. Germline V CDR1 and CDR2: SGHNT, YYREEE (reference sequence).

The chain links TRBV5-8 to TRBJ1-4, with unresolved D. Germline V gives CDR1 SGHTS, CDR2 YDEGEE. Trimming stripped 4 bases from V and 15 bases from J, with 16 bases between. The CDR3 contains 12 residues. CDR3 sequence reads: CASSPRFGGMFF. CDR3 nucleotide sequence: TGTGCCAGCAGCCCTAGATTTGGAGGAATGTTTTTT. The full variable domain, rest sourced from reference TRBV5-8 and TRBJ1-4, is EAGVTQSPTHLIKTRGQQATLRCSPISGHTSVYWYQQALGLGLQFLLWYDEGEERNRGNFPPRFSGRQFPNYSSELNVNALELEDSALYLCASSPRFGGMFFGSGTQLSVL.

This clone has only a few counts. This chain joins TRBV7-2 and TRBJ1-2; a weak D match, TRBD1 (6 bases). Germline V gene data show CDR1 as SGHTA and CDR2 as FQGNSA. This CDR3 region has 15 residues. V dropped 5 bases and J dropped 4 bases, with 17 bases sitting between them. CDR3 DNA sequence: TGTGCCAGCAGCAAACCCCCGGGGGGCGCCTATGGCTACACCTTC. Amino acid sequence: CASSKPPGGAYGYTF.

This chain uses TRBV30 with TRBJ1-5, with D hard to call. CDR1 is GTSNPN, CDR2 SVGIG, per germline (reference sequence). Trimming took 3 bases from V and 5 from J, leaving 5 bases between them. This CDR3 has 11 amino acids. This CDR3 is CAWSRDQPQHF. The CDR3 nucleotides read TGTGCCTGGAGCCGCGATCAGCCCCAGCATTTT.

Here the CDR3 DNA reads TGCGCCAGCACCCTGGGCGGCAGGGCAGATACGCAGTATTTT. This codes for CASTLGGRADTQYF. V is TRBV5-1 and J is TRBJ2-3; D is perhaps TRBD1 (5 bases). The CDR3 length is 14 residues. The germline V and J ends were trimmed by 6 bases and 4 bases, with 15 bases remaining between them. In germline, CDR1 is SGHRS, CDR2 YFSETQ.

The chain couples TRBV6-5 to TRBJ2-5, with TRBD1 as a possible D gene (5 bases). The CDR3 runs to 11 residues. V was clipped by 8 bases and J by 6 bases, with 10 bases between them. CDR1 is MNHEY and CDR2 is SVGAGI in the germline V gene. Written as DNA, the CDR3 is TGTGCCAGCGGAAGGGGAAAGACCCAGTACTTC. Translated, it gives CASGRGKTQYF.

The rearrangement links TRBV4-3 to TRBJ1-2; tentatively, D is TRBD1 (5 bases). V was trimmed by 0 bases and J by 6 bases, leaving 8 bases between them. The CDR3 has 13 amino acids. Germline CDR1 is LGHNA and CDR2 is YSLEER. The CDR3 DNA reads as TGCGCCAGCAGCCAAGACAGGGCGAATGGCTACACCTTC. As protein: CASSQDRANGYTF.